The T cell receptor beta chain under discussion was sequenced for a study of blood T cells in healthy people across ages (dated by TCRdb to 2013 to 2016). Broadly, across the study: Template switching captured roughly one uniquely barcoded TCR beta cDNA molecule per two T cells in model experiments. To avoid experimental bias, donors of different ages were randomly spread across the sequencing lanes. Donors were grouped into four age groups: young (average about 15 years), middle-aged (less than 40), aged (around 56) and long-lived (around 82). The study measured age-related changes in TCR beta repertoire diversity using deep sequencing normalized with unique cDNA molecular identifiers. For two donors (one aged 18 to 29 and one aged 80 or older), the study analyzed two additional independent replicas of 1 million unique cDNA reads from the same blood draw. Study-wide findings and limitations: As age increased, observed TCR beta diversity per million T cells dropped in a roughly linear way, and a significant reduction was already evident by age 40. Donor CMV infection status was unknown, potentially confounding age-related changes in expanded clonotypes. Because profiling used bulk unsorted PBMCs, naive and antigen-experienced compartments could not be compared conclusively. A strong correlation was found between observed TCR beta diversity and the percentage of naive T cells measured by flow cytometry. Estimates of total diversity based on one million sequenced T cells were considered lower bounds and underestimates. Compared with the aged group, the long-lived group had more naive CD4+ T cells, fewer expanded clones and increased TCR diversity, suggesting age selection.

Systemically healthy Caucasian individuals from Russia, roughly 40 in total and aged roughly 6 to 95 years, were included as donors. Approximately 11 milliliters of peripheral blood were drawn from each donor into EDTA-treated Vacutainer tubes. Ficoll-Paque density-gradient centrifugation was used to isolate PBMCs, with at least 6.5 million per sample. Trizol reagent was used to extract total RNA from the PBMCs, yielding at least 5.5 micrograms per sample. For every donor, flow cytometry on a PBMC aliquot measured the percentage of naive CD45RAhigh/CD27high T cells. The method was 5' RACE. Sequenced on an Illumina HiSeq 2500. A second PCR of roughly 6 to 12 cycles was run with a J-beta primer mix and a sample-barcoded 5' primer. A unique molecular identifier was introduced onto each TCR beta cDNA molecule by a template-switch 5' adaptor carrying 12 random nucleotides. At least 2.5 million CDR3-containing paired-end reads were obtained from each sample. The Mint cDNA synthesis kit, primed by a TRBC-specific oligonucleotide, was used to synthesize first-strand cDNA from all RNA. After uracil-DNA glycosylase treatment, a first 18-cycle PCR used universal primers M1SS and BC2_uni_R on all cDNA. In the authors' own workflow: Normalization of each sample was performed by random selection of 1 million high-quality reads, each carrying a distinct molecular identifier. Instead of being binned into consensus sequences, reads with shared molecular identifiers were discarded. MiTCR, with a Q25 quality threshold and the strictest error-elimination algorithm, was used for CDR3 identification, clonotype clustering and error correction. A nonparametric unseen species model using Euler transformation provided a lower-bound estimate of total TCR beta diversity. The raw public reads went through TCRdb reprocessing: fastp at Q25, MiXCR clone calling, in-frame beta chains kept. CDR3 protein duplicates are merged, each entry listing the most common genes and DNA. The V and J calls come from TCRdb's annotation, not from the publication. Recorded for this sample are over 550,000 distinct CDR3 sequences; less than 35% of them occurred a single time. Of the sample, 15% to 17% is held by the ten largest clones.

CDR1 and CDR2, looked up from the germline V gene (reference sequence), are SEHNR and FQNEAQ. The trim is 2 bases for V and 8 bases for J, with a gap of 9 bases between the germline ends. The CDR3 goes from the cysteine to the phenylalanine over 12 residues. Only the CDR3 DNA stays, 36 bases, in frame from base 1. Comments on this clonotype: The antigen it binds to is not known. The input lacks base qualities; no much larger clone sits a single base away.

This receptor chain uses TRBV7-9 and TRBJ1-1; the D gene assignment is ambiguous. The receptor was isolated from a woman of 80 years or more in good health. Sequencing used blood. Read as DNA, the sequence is TGTGCCAGCAGCTTATTGAGAAGGGAAGCTTTCTTT. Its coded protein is CASSLLRREAFF.